This T cell receptor beta chain was observed in a study of post-analysis software for immune sequencing data. Study-level information: Patients with relapsing-remitting, secondary progressive and progressive-relapsing multiple sclerosis courses were all represented. Study observations and caveats: Roughly five TRBV segments were more frequent in patients than controls; TRBV5-6, TRBV5-1 and TRBV20-1 belonged to this group. By F measure, samples from a shared preparation batch strongly co-clustered. Compared against controls, patients with multiple sclerosis displayed significantly lower normalized Chao1 diversity.

Unique molecular identifiers were present in the TCR beta cDNA libraries. It was from roughly 1 to 10 million T cells that some 460,000 cDNA molecules came. TCRdb ran MiXCR on the PCR reads and lists one entry per CDR3 protein. The sample records around 710,000 distinct CDR3 sequences, 46% being singletons. Germline V gene lookup returns CDR1 MNHEY and CDR2 SVGAGI. The CDR3 is 15 amino acids. The J segment lost 3 bases and the V segment lost 5 bases, leaving 6 bases of the junction unmatched. About this clonotype: The antigen is unknown.

The chain uses TRBV6-5 and TRBJ2-1, with 8 nucleotides matching TRBD2. The sample consisted of blood. This sequence was found in a girl aged 10-17 years with multiple sclerosis. For the CDR3, the DNA is TGTGCCAGCAGTGTCGGGAGGGCCGTCTACAATGAGCAGTTCTTC. Amino acid sequence: CASSVGRAVYNEQFF.